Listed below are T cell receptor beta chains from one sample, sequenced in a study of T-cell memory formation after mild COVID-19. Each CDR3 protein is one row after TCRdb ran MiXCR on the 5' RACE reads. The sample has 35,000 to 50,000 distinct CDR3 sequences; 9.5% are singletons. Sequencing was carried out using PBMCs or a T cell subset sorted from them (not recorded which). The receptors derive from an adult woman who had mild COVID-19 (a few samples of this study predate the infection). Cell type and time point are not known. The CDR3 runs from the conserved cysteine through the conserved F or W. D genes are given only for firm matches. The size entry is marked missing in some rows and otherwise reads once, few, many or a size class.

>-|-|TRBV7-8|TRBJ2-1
CASSFGAGSSYNEQFF
TGTGCCAGCAGCTTCGGCGCAGGGAGCTCCTACAATGAGCAGTTCTTC
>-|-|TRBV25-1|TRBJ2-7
CASSEKSGPKSYEQYF
TGTGCCAGCAGTGAAAAGTCGGGGCCGAAATCCTACGAGCAGTACTTC
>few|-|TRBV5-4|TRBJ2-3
CASSELVSDTDTQYF
TGTGCCAGCAGCGAACTAGTATCTGACACAGATACGCAGTATTTT
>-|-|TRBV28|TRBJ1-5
CASSHRRGNNQPQHF
TGTGCCAGCAGTCACCGCCGGGGAAATAATCAGCCCCAGCATTTT
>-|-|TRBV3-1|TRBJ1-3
CASSQGLHSGNTIYF
TGTGCCAGCAGCCAAGGCCTACACTCTGGAAACACCATATATTTT
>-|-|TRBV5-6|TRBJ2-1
CASSLGVEKEQFF
TGTGCCAGCAGCTTGGGAGTTGAAAAGGAGCAGTTCTTC
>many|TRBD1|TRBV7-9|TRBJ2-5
CASSPGTGLQETQYF
TGTGCCAGCAGCCCTGGGACAGGCCTCCAAGAGACCCAGTACTTC
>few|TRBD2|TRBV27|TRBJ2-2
CASSIAGDLRGELFF
TGTGCCAGCAGTATAGCGGGAGATCTGAGGGGGGAGCTGTTTTTT
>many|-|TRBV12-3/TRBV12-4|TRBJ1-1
CASSSWVGGPEAFF
TGTGCCAGCAGTTCCTGGGTCGGGGGGCCTGAAGCTTTCTTT
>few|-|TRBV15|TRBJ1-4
CATSGDIRKKLFF
TGTGCCACATCGGGGGATATCCGAAAAAAACTGTTTTTT
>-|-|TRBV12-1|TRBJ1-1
CASSFAPVVGAEAFF
TGTGCCAGCAGCTTTGCGCCGGTTGTGGGGGCTGAAGCTTTCTTT
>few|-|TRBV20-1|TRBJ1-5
CSARKLGTLNQPQHF
TGCAGTGCTAGAAAGCTTGGGACACTAAATCAGCCCCAGCATTTT
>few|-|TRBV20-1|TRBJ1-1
CSAERGAGAFF
TGCAGTGCTGAACGGGGTGCGGGAGCTTTCTTT
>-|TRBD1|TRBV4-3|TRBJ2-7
CASSQVPPPQGRGKYEQYF
TGCGCCAGCAGCCAAGTCCCTCCACCCCAGGGCAGGGGGAAATACGAGCAGTACTTC
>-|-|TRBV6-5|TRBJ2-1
CASSYYGGISYNEQFF
TGTGCCAGCAGTTACTATGGGGGAATCTCCTACAATGAGCAGTTCTTC
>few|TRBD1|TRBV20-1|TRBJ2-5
CSARARLTRTGGTETQYF
TGCAGTGCTAGAGCGCGTTTGACTCGGACAGGGGGCACAGAGACCCAGTACTTC
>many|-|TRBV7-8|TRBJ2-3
CASSSPRSGDGADTQYF
TGTGCCAGCAGCTCCCCCCGGTCAGGGGATGGCGCAGATACGCAGTATTTT
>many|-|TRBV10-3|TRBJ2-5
CAISEGGARETQYF
TGTGCCATCAGTGAGGGGGGGGCCCGGGAGACCCAGTACTTC
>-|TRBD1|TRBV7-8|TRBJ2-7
CASSLALGTGAYEQYF
TGTGCCAGCAGCTTAGCGCTAGGGACAGGGGCTTACGAGCAGTACTTC
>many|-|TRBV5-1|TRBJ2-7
CASSLGQGMGEQYF
TGCGCCAGCAGCTTGGGGCAGGGAATGGGGGAGCAGTACTTC
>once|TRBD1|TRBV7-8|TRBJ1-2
CASSLLRVRDRGRDPNYGYTF
TGTGCCAGCAGCTTACTACGCGTTCGGGACAGGGGACGCGATCCTAACTATGGCTACACCTTC
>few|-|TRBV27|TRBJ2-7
CASSSPDSYEQYF
TGTGCCAGCAGTTCGCCGGACAGCTACGAGCAGTACTTC
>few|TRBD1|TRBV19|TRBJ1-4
CASSSRDSLNEKLFF
TGTGCCAGTAGTTCCCGGGACAGCCTTAATGAAAAACTGTTTTTT
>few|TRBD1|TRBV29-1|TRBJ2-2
CSAQRQGNTGELFF
TGCAGCGCCCAAAGACAGGGTAACACCGGGGAGCTGTTTTTT